This is a list of T cell receptor beta chains from one sample in a study of T cells in Graves' hyperthyroidism and ophthalmopathy. TCRdb itself ran the multiplex PCR reads through MiXCR, one entry per CDR3 protein. The sample lists some 490,000 distinct CDR3 sequences, roughly 22% occurring once. The sequencing sample was made of blood. The receptor source for this set is a woman between 70 and 85 years old with Graves' ophthalmopathy. Both conserved end residues are part of each CDR3. D genes are given only for firm matches. Where a row states a size, it is once, few, many or the class of an expanded clone; other rows omit it.

TRBD2	TRBJ2-2	TRBV7-3	few	CASSSLGGANTGELFF	TGTGCCAGCAGCTCCCTTGGGGGGGCGAACACCGGGGAGCTGTTTTTT
-	TRBJ1-2	TRBV12-3/TRBV12-4	-	CASTDLLGYGYTF	TGTGCCAGCACCGACTTGTTAGGCTATGGCTACACCTTC
-	TRBJ2-3	TRBV4-1	many	CASSPRAGNTDTQYF	TGCGCCAGCAGCCCAAGGGCGGGGAACACAGATACGCAGTATTTT
-	TRBJ2-2	TRBV10-3	many	CAISEWEAPGELFF	TGTGCCATCAGTGAGTGGGAAGCCCCCGGGGAGCTGTTTTTT
-	TRBJ2-7	TRBV5-1	few	CASSLKGRGSGEQYF	TGCGCCAGCAGCTTGAAGGGACGGGGTTCGGGGGAGCAGTACTTC
TRBD1	TRBJ1-6	TRBV6-6	-	CASSYSGQGRSPLHF	TGTGCCAGCAGTTACTCTGGACAGGGGCGCTCACCCCTCCACTTT
-	TRBJ2-7	TRBV6-1	many	CASSPNWAGEQYF	TGTGCCAGCAGTCCCAATTGGGCCGGGGAGCAGTACTTC
-	TRBJ1-2	TRBV6-5	-	CASSYISRAGNYGYTF	TGTGCCAGCAGTTACATTAGCAGGGCGGGTAACTATGGCTACACCTTC
-	TRBJ2-7	TRBV6-1	-	CASTPDPVSYEQYF	TGTGCCAGCACCCCAGACCCAGTCTCCTACGAGCAGTACTTC
-	TRBJ2-5	TRBV7-9	many	CASSLGTWEETQYF	TGTGCCAGCAGCTTGGGGACATGGGAAGAGACCCAGTACTTC
-	TRBJ2-1	TRBV12-3/TRBV12-4	-	CASSQDPSDSSSYNEQFF	TGTGCCAGCAGCCAAGATCCCTCGGATTCGAGCTCCTACAATGAGCAGTTCTTC
-	TRBJ2-5	TRBV5-6	few	CASNGVSEETQYF	TGTGCCAGCAATGGTGTCTCGGAAGAGACCCAGTACTTC
TRBD2	TRBJ2-3	TRBV7-9	-	CASSFSLAWRESVADTQYF	TGTGCCAGCAGCTTCTCACTGGCGTGGCGGGAGTCGGTTGCAGATACGCAGTATTTT
-	TRBJ2-3	TRBV5-1	few	CASSLMQGSAKDTQYF	TGCGCCAGCAGCTTGATGCAAGGTAGCGCGAAAGATACGCAGTATTTT
-	TRBJ1-5	TRBV7-8	-	CASSLRDIGSNQPQHF	TGTGCCAGCAGCCTCCGGGACATCGGAAGCAATCAGCCCCAGCATTTT
TRBD2	TRBJ2-4	TRBV4-2	few	CASSQAAGVNIQYF	TGTGCCAGCAGCCAAGCGGCGGGAGTGAACATTCAGTACTTC
-	TRBJ2-3	TRBV2	few	CASSDPVSGASTDTQYF	TGTGCCAGCAGTGACCCGGTGAGCGGTGCTAGCACAGATACGCAGTATTTT
-	TRBJ2-7	TRBV6-1	few	CASSRLGQGPDEQYF	TGTGCCAGCAGCCGCCTGGGGCAGGGACCGGACGAGCAGTACTTC
TRBD1	TRBJ1-1	TRBV3-1	few	CASSRQGHTEAFF	TGTGCCAGCAGTCGACAGGGACACACTGAAGCTTTCTTT
TRBD2	TRBJ2-3	TRBV20-1	-	CSATGLAGSTDTQYF	TGCAGTGCTACGGGACTAGCGGGGAGCACAGATACGCAGTATTTT
-	TRBJ2-3	TRBV12-3/TRBV12-4	many	CASSLLAARDTQYF	TGTGCCAGCAGTTTGCTAGCAGCTAGGGATACGCAGTATTTT
-	TRBJ2-3	TRBV7-3	few	CASSPRGGATDTQYF	TGTGCCAGCAGTCCTAGGGGCGGTGCCACAGATACGCAGTATTTT
-	TRBJ2-1	TRBV20-1	-	CSARDRLEQFF	TGCAGTGCTAGAGACCGTTTGGAGCAGTTCTTC
-	TRBJ2-6	TRBV24-1	few	CATSDPSGAGANVLTF	TGTGCCACCAGTGACCCGTCGGGTGCTGGGGCCAACGTCCTGACTTTC
-	TRBJ1-1	TRBV6-1	-	CASNSLEAFF	TGTGCCAGCAATTCCTTAGAAGCTTTCTTT
-	TRBJ2-1	TRBV7-2	many	CASSIFSYNEQFF	TGTGCCAGCAGCATCTTCTCCTACAATGAGCAGTTCTTC